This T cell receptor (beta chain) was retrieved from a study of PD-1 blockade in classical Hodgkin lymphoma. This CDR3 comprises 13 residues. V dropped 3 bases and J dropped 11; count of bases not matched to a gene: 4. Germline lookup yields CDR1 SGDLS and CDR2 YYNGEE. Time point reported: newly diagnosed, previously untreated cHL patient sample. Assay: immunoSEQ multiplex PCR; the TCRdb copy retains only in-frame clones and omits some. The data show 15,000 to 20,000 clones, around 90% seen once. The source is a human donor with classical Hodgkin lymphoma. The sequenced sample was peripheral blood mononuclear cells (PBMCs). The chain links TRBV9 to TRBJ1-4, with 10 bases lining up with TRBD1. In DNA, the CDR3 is TGTGCCAGCAGCGCCCCGGGACAGGGGAAACTGTTTTTT. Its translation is CASSAPGQGKLFF. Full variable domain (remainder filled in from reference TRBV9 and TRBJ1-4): DSGVTQTPKHLITATGQRVTLRCSPRSGDLSVYWYQQSLDQGLQFLIQYYNGEERAKGNILERFSAQQFPDLHSELNLSSLELGDSALYFCASSAPGQGKLFFGSGTQLSVL.